The TCR beta chain under discussion was sequenced for a study of long-term antiretroviral therapy in people with HIV. Per germline, CDR1 SQVTM and CDR2 ANQGSEA. The CDR3 spans 15 residues. General observations from the study: Increased diversity was seen after ART, yet it remained lower than in transplant donor controls.

Assay version v3.0 of immunoSEQ was used, and it was run at survey level. The assay was immunoSEQ multiplex PCR, and TCRdb's table has in-frame clones only and misses some. The sample lists some 17,000 clones, about 86% occurring once. Samples held 1-10 million cryopreserved PBMC before DNA extraction. Concerning this clone: Its specificity is unknown. At one end, the junction sequence differs from germline, possibly due to a read error.

The rearrangement uses TRBV29-1 and TRBJ2-2; 8 bases match TRBD1. The source was unsorted PBMCs, collected 0.3 years before starting antiretroviral therapy. The receptor's source is a man in his fifties with HIV. The CDR3 nucleotides are TGCAGCGTAGAAGGGACAGGAGACGACACCGGGGAGCTGTTTTTT. Encoded protein: CSVEGTGDDTGELFF.